The present TCR beta chain was sequenced within a study of blood T cell repertoires in COVID-19. For the study at large: The United States, Italy and Spain were the sources of the acute and convalescent COVID-19 samples. T cells, B-cell-depleted T cells, or PBMCs supplied cDNA or gDNA.

CDR3 length equals 12 residues. Original processing methods: Reference gene primer amplification yielded estimated nucleated cell counts. The repertoire was sequenced with immunoSEQ multiplex PCR; TCRdb's copy has only in-frame clones and lacks some. V and J calls and clone size are as listed in that table; D and trimming were resolved from the DNA. The data hold tens of thousands of clones, with around 83% observed a single time. This clone was observed a handful of times. Compared with germline, one end of the junction differs, possibly owing to a read error. The J gene is TRBJ1-1, the V gene TRBV12-3 or TRBV12-4; D is unclear. This TCR came from a human donor with acute or convalescent COVID-19. The donor label of this sample is uncertain. Sequences were obtained from peripheral blood. The CDR3 DNA is TGTGCCAGCAGTCCCCGGAACAGTGAAGCTTTCTTT. It encodes CASSPRNSEAFF.